This T cell receptor beta chain was captured by sequencing in a study of blood T cell repertoires in COVID-19. Some clones are missing from TCRdb's copy, which holds only in-frame ones; the method was immunoSEQ multiplex PCR. This table has 210,000 or so clones, about 77% appearing once. The CDR3 length is 13 residues. Germline assignment: CDR1 LNHDA and CDR2 SQIVND (reference sequence). Trimming left V 6 bases short and J 9 bases short, with 12 bases between. This sequence joins TRBV19 and TRBJ1-6; D might be TRBD1 (5 bases). Material: peripheral blood. The receptor was derived from an elderly woman with active or convalescent COVID-19. CDR3 coding DNA: TGTGCCAGTAGCGAGGCGGGGGTTTCACCCCTCCACTTT. Residues: CASSEAGVSPLHF. Variable domain in full (rest from reference TRBV19 and TRBJ1-6): DGGITQSPKYLFRKEGQNVTLSCEQNLNHDAMYWYRQDPGQGLRLIYYSQIVNDFQKGDIAEGYSVSREKKESFPLTVTSAQKNPTAFYLCASSEAGVSPLHFGNGTRLTVT.